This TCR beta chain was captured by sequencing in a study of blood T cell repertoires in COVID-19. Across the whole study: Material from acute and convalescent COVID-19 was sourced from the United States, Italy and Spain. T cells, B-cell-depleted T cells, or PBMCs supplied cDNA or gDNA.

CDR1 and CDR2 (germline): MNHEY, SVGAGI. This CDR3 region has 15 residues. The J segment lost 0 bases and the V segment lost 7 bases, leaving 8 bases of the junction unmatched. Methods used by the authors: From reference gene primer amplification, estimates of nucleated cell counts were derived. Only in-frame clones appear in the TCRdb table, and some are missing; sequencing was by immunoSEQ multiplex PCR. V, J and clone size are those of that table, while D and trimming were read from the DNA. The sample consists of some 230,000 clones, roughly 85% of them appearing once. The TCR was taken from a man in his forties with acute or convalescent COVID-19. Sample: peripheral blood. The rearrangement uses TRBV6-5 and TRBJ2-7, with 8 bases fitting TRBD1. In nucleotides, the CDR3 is TGTGCCAGCACAACAGGGGGATCATCCTCCTACGAGCAGTACTTC. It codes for CASTTGGSSSYEQYF.